These 8 T cell receptor beta chains came from one sample sequenced in a study of T cells of healthy individuals. MiXCR, run by TCRdb on the 5' RACE reads, gives a single entry per CDR3 protein. The sample holds some 100,000 distinct CDR3 sequences, around 17% seen once. Receptors originate from a human donor in good health.

This clonotype has more than one count but fewer than ten. This chain joins TRBV6-5 and TRBJ1-1, with D unresolved. Trimming stripped 6 bases from V and 2 bases from J, with 10 bases between. CDR1 MNHEY and CDR2 SVGAGI come from the germline V gene. CDR3 size: 13 residues. CDR3 region: CASSPTLNTEAFF. DNA for the CDR3: TGTGCCAGCAGCCCGACACTTAACACTGAAGCTTTCTTT.

This clonotype was seen ten or more times. The rearrangement joins TRBV6-2 or TRBV6-3 to TRBJ1-2; D gene unclear. Between the trimmed V and J ends, which lost 3 bases and 1 base, there was a span of 15 bases. The CDR3 loop spans 16 amino acids. CDR1 and CDR2 (germline): MNHEY, SVGEGT. The CDR3 sequence: CASSYFVGSLNYGYTF. CDR3 nucleotide sequence: TGTGCCAGCAGTTATTTTGTCGGCAGCCTTAACTATGGCTACACCTTC.

Regarding this clonotype: One end of the junction is discordant with germline, which a read error may explain. J is TRBJ2-1 and V is TRBV4-1; D uncertain. Germline CDR1 reads MGHRA; CDR2 reads YSYEKL. CDR3 length: 17 residues. CDR3 amino acids: CASSHLVFPSSYDEQFF. CDR3 nucleotides: TGCGCCAGCAGCCATCTCGTCTTCCCCAGCTCCTACGATGAGCAGTTCTTC.

This chain joins TRBV4-3 and TRBJ2-3, with D tentatively TRBD1 or TRBD2 (5 bases each). The germline V and J ends were trimmed by 3 bases and 2 bases, with 24 bases remaining between them. The CDR3 sequence is 19 residues long. Germline CDR1 is LGHNA and CDR2 is YSLEER. DNA of the CDR3: TGCGCCAGCAGCCAGGGACCCACGCTCCGGGACCGGTACACAGATACGCAGTATTTT. Translation: CASSQGPTLRDRYTDTQYF.

This chain connects TRBV6-2 or TRBV6-3 to TRBJ1-1; 10 bases match TRBD1. This CDR3 has 14 residues. J gave up 3 bases and V 6 bases, and 4 bases lay outside the gene matches. Germline V CDR1 and CDR2: MNHEY, SVGEGT. In DNA form, the CDR3 reads TGTGCCAGCAGCTGGACAGGGGGGTACACTGAAGCTTTCTTT. Its protein product is CASSWTGGYTEAFF.

The chain links TRBV20-1 to TRBJ2-7; 7 bases map to TRBD1. Germline V lookup: CDR1 DFQATT, CDR2 SNEGSKA (reference sequence). The CDR3 length is 15 residues. Unmatched junction bases numbered 8, after V lost 0 bases and J lost 3 bases. The CDR3 spells CSARDEAGGHYEQYF. For the CDR3, the DNA is TGCAGTGCTAGAGATGAGGCAGGGGGTCACTACGAGCAGTACTTC.

This clonotype was counted only a few times. V usage is TRBV6-4 and J usage is TRBJ2-3; 8 positions agree with TRBD2. The CDR3 length is 15 residues. The junction had 3 bases not matched to a gene; V was cut back by 2 bases and J by 2 bases. CDR1 MRHNA and CDR2 SNTAGT come from the germline V gene. The CDR3 region has the DNA TGTGCCAGCAGTGACGGGACTAGAGACACAGATACGCAGTATTTT. It is translated as CASSDGTRDTDTQYF.

This clonotype was observed at least ten times. The chain uses TRBV20-1 and TRBJ1-1; D may be TRBD1 (5 bases). Germline CDR1 DFQATT, CDR2 SNEGSKA (reference sequence). CDR3 length: 14 residues. Trimming cost V 6 bases and J 0 bases, with 14 bases left between them. Here the CDR3 DNA reads TGCAGTGCAGAAAAGGGACCGTTGAACACTGAAGCTTTCTTT. Translation gives CSAEKGPLNTEAFF.